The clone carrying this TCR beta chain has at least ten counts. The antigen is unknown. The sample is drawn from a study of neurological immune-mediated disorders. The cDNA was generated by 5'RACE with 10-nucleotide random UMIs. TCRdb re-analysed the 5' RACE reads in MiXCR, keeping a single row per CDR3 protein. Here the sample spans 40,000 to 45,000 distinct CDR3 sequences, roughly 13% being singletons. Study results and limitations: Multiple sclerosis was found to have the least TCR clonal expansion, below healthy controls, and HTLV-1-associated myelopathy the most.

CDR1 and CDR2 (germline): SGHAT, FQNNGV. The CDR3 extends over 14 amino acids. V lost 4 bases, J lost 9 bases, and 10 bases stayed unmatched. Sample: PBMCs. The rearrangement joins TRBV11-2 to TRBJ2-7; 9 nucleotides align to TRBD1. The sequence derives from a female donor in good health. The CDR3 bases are TGTGCCAGCAGCTCGGACAGGGGAAAAAGCGGGCAGTACTTC. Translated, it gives CASSSDRGKSGQYF.